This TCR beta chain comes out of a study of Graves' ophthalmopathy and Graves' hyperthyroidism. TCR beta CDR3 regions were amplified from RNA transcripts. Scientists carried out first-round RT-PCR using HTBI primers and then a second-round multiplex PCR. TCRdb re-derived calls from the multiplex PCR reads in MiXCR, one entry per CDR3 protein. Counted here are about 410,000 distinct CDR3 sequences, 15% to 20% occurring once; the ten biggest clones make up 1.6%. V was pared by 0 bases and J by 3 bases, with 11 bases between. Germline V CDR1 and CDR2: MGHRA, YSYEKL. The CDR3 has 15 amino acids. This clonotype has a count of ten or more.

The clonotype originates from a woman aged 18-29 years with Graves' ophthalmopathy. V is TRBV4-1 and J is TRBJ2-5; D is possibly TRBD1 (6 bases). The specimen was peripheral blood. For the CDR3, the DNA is TGCGCCAGCAGCCAAGAATCAGGGGCCGAAGAGACCCAGTACTTC. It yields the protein CASSQESGAEETQYF.